This T cell receptor (beta chain) is from a study of response to subunit inactivated influenza vaccine (dated by TCRdb to the late 2010s). General notes on the study: Deep quantitative profiling of the T cell receptor repertoire was used in the study to follow responses to a trivalent subunit inactivated influenza vaccine. The research as a whole found: The authors proposed that each seasonal influenza vaccination may bring in only a limited number of new T cells.

This clonotype was found a few times. Its specific antigen is unknown. Per-base qualities were not stored, and no clone one base away is much larger. Library generation was performed with RT-PCR. TCRdb records Illumina HiSeq 2500 as the sequencer. The public reads were reprocessed in TCRdb via fastp at Q25 and MiXCR, keeping in-frame beta chains. Rows merge per CDR3 protein into single entries with the most common DNA and genes. This sample gives 450,000 to 550,000 distinct CDR3 sequences in total; less than 30% of them show up just once. The ten largest account for under 2.5% of the sample. Trimming takes 5 bases off V and 2 bases off J; junction bases not matched to a gene: 9. The CDR3 runs 15 amino acids, cysteine and phenylalanine included. Kept here is only the CDR3 DNA, which spans 45 bases and is read in frame from base 1. CDR1 SGHTA and CDR2 FQGNSA are derived from the germline V gene.

The V and J segments used are TRBV7-2 and TRBJ2-7, with TRBD1 identical over 7 junction bases. The input for sequencing was CD4+ T cells sorted from PBMCs, taken about 5 days after vaccination. The TCR comes from a man in his fifties or sixties who received an inactivated influenza vaccine. Donor details come from another sample of the same person, matched by shared clones. The nucleotide sequence reads as follows: TGTGCCAGCAGCCCCAGGGCAACAGGGGCCTACGAGCAGTACTTC. Translated, this gives CASSPRATGAYEQYF.